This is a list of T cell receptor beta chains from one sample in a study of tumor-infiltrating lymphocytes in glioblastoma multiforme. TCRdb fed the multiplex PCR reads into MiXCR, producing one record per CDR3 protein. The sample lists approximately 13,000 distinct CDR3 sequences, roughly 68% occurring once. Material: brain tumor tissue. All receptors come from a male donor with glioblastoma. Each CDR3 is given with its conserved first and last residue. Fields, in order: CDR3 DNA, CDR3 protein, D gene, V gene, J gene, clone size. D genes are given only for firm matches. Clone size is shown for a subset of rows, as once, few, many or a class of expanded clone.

TGTGCCAGCAGCTTAGGGGGGATGAACTCCGGGGAACTGTTTTTT	CASSLGGMNSGELFF	NA	TRBV11-3	TRBJ2-2	NA
TGTGCCATCAGCTTAACTCCAGCCGGTGACTACAACAATGAACAGTTCTTC	CAISLTPAGDYNNEQFF	NA	TRBV7-3	TRBJ2-1	few
TGCGCCGGCAGCACGGGAGTAGGCTCCTACAATGAACAGTTCTTC	CAGSTGVGSYNEQFF	NA	TRBV5-1	TRBJ2-1	NA
TGCAGCGTTGAAGATGGGCAGGTGAACACTGAAGCTTTCTTT	CSVEDGQVNTEAFF	NA	TRBV29-1	TRBJ1-1	NA
TGTGCCGGTAGCTACCGACAGGGGTCGGAAAACATCCAGTACTTC	CAGSYRQGSENIQYF	TRBD1	TRBV12-3/TRBV12-4	TRBJ2-4	NA
TGTGCCAGCAGTTTATCGGTTTTTGATACGCAGTATTTT	CASSLSVFDTQYF	NA	TRBV28	TRBJ2-3	many
TGTGCCAGCACGAGCGGAAGTAGTCTCTACGAGCAGTACTTC	CASTSGSSLYEQYF	NA	TRBV28	TRBJ2-7	medium-sized
TGTGCCAGCAGTCTAGCGGGAGGCACCGGGGAGCTGTTTTTT	CASSLAGGTGELFF	TRBD2	TRBV11-3	TRBJ2-2	many
TGCAGTGCCAACGATCAGGACTACGAGCAGTATTTC	CSANDQDYEQYF	NA	TRBV20-1	TRBJ2-7	NA
TGTGCCAGCAGTTACAGGGAGCACACTGAAGCTTTCTTT	CASSYREHTEAFF	NA	TRBV6-5	TRBJ1-1	NA
TGCAGCGTCCTCCGGGACAGGGGGTCAGATACGCAGTATTTT	CSVLRDRGSDTQYF	TRBD1	TRBV29-1	TRBJ2-3	medium-sized
TGTGCCACCCTGGAGCGGACAGGCGAAGCTTTCTTT	CATLERTGEAFF	TRBD1	TRBV12-3/TRBV12-4	TRBJ1-1	NA
TGTGCCAGCAGCTCCGACGGGACTAGCGGTGGGGAAACAGATACGCAGTATTTT	CASSSDGTSGGETDTQYF	TRBD2	TRBV7-8	TRBJ2-3	NA
TGCAGCGTTGTATTTGGAGGCGGGAGCTCCTACAATGAGCAGTTCTTC	CSVVFGGGSSYNEQFF	TRBD2	TRBV29-1	TRBJ2-1	NA
TGTGCCATCAGTGATCAGGGGAACGCTGAAGCTTTCTTT	CAISDQGNAEAFF	NA	TRBV10-3	TRBJ1-1	NA